This is a list of T cell receptor beta chains from one sample in a study of T cell clones after liver transplantation. TCRdb keeps only in-frame clones here, not all; method: immunoSEQ multiplex PCR. Of over 100,000 clones listed, 75% to 90% are singletons. Sequenced material: CD4+ T cells from blood, taken before liver transplant. The receptors derive from a human donor who received a liver transplant. Both conserved end residues are part of each CDR3. A D gene is named only where the DNA matches it firmly. The size field is filled for only some rows; it gives once, few, many or a size class.

d_call	v_call	cdr3_length	j_call	clone_size	cdr3_aa	cdr3_nt
.	TRBV28	15	TRBJ1-2	.	CASPTPGGASYGYTF	TGTGCCAGTCCGACGCCCGGGGGCGCAAGTTATGGCTACACCTTC
TRBD1	TRBV2	16	TRBJ2-7	many	CASSDPRKGAGNEQYF	TGTGCCAGCAGTGACCCGCGAAAGGGGGCTGGAAACGAGCAGTACTTC
.	TRBV5-6	12	TRBJ1-6	.	CASSLYGKPLHF	TGTGCCAGCAGCTTGTATGGGAAACCCCTCCACTTT
.	TRBV7-8	15	TRBJ2-7	.	CASTLGGNPSYEQYF	TGTGCCAGCACCCTGGGGGGAAACCCTTCCTACGAGCAGTACTTC
.	TRBV18	17	TRBJ1-1	.	CASSPPSLHRENTEAFF	TGTGCCAGCTCACCACCGAGTTTACACAGGGAGAACACTGAAGCTTTCTTT
.	TRBV6-5	13	TRBJ2-4	.	CASIDSDKNIQYF	TGTGCCAGCATCGATTCGGACAAAAACATTCAGTACTTC
.	TRBV27	14	TRBJ2-7	.	CASSLTRRGGEQYF	TGTGCCAGCAGTTTAACACGCCGGGGAGGCGAGCAGTACTTC
.	TRBV6-1	13	TRBJ1-1	once	CASIRGTNTEAFF	TGTGCCAGCATAAGGGGGACGAACACTGAAGCTTTCTTT
.	TRBV20-1	11	TRBJ1-3	.	CSALWGNTIYF	TGCAGTGCCTTATGGGGCAACACCATATATTTT
.	TRBV19	14	TRBJ1-1	.	CASSPTDRYTEAFF	TGTGCCAGTAGTCCTACGGACCGATACACTGAAGCTTTCTTT
.	TRBV5-7	16	TRBJ2-1	few	CASSLVGKGPHNEQFF	TGTGCCAGCAGCTTGGTGGGCAAGGGCCCCCACAATGAGCAGTTCTTC
.	TRBV5-6	13	TRBJ1-2	.	CASSGGGRVSDTF	TGTGCCAGCAGCGGGGGGGGCCGAGTAAGCGACACCTTC
.	TRBV2	13	TRBJ2-1	.	CAGSRSRGNEQFF	TGTGCCGGTTCTCGAAGTCGGGGCAATGAGCAGTTCTTC
.	TRBV6-5	16	TRBJ1-1	few	CASSYVSLGKNTEAFF	TGTGCCAGCAGTTACGTTTCGTTGGGGAAGAACACTGAAGCTTTCTTT
TRBD1	TRBV5-1	17	TRBJ2-1	.	CASSRGDRVSSYNEQFF	TGCGCCAGCAGCAGGGGCGACAGGGTTAGTTCCTACAATGAGCAGTTCTTC
.	TRBV28	15	TRBJ2-3	.	CASSLRKGREHTQYF	TGTGCCAGCAGTTTAAGGAAGGGACGGGAGCATACGCAGTATTTT
.	TRBV28	13	TRBJ1-1	.	CASIRDSVTEAFF	TGTGCCAGCATTCGGGACTCGGTCACTGAAGCTTTCTTT
.	TRBV7-4	11	TRBJ1-1	.	CASSLEVEAFF	TGTGCCAGCAGCTTAGAGGTGGAAGCTTTCTTT
TRBD1	TRBV12-5	15	TRBJ1-5	.	CASGLLGTGDQPQHF	TGTGCTAGTGGTTTGCTCGGGACAGGGGATCAGCCCCAGCATTTT
TRBD2	TRBV4-1	15	TRBJ2-7	.	CASSQARGGPKEQYF	TGCGCCAGCAGCCAAGCGCGGGGAGGGCCTAAAGAGCAGTACTTC
.	TRBV5-1	13	TRBJ2-7	.	CASSLVGPYEQYF	TGCGCCAGCAGCTTGGTTGGGCCCTACGAGCAGTACTTC
.	TRBV15	15	TRBJ1-3	.	CATSRGRTSGNTIYF	TGTGCCACCAGCAGAGGGAGGACGTCTGGAAACACCATATATTTT
.	TRBV6-1	15	TRBJ1-4	.	CAIAWAPATNEKLFF	TGTGCCATCGCTTGGGCCCCGGCAACTAATGAAAAACTGTTTTTT
.	TRBV5-5	18	TRBJ2-6	.	CASSLAATGTPGANVLTF	TGTGCCAGCAGCTTGGCTGCGACAGGCACCCCTGGGGCCAACGTCCTGACTTTC
TRBD2	TRBV7-2	15	TRBJ2-1	.	CASSSVGLAAIEQFF	TGTGCCAGCAGCTCCGTGGGACTAGCGGCCATAGAGCAGTTCTTC
.	TRBV6-1	13	TRBJ2-2	.	CASTRLSTGELFF	TGTGCCAGCACCCGCCTTTCCACCGGGGAGCTGTTTTTT
.	TRBV2	13	TRBJ1-2	many	CASWGGDTYGYTF	TGTGCCAGCTGGGGAGGAGACACCTATGGCTACACCTTC
.	TRBV19	17	TRBJ1-3	.	CASSMYAKGYRGNTIYF	TGTGCCAGTAGTATGTATGCCAAAGGATACCGGGGAAACACCATATATTTT
TRBD2	TRBV5-5	16	TRBJ2-7	.	CASSLGEIAGGREQYF	TGTGCCAGCAGCTTGGGGGAGATTGCGGGAGGTCGCGAGCAGTACTTC
TRBD1	TRBV19	17	TRBJ1-5	few	CASIPISGGARDQPQHF	TGTGCCAGTATCCCGATTTCAGGGGGCGCGAGGGATCAGCCCCAGCATTTT
.	TRBV27	16	TRBJ2-7	.	CASSLVPTGLSYEQYF	TGTGCCAGCAGTTTAGTCCCTACCGGCCTGTCCTACGAGCAGTACTTC
.	TRBV2	13	TRBJ2-2	.	CASSVRGTGELFF	TGTGCCAGCAGTGTGAGGGGCACCGGGGAGCTGTTTTTT
TRBD2	TRBV5-1	15	TRBJ2-3	.	CASSSQRGTTDTQYF	TGCGCCAGCAGCTCGCAGCGGGGTACCACAGATACGCAGTATTTT
.	TRBV7-8	14	TRBJ1-2	.	CASSFAREGSGYTF	TGTGCCAGCAGCTTCGCTCGGGAGGGCAGCGGCTACACCTTC
.	TRBV5-1	14	TRBJ1-3	once	CASSLRPTENTIYF	TGCGCCAGCAGCCTCCGACCGACAGAAAACACCATATATTTT
.	TRBV6-5	12	TRBJ2-5	once	CASRATVAIQYF	TGTGCCAGCAGGGCCACCGTAGCGATCCAGTACTTC
TRBD1	TRBV15	16	TRBJ1-2	.	CATSRGTGGSNYGYTF	TGTGCCACCAGCAGAGGGACAGGGGGTTCGAACTATGGCTACACCTTC
.	TRBV5-4	13	TRBJ2-1	.	CASSLAFHHEQFF	TGTGCCAGCAGCTTGGCTTTTCACCATGAGCAGTTCTTC
.	TRBV6-1	14	TRBJ1-5	few	CASSSQGVSQPQHF	TGTGCCAGCAGCTCGCAGGGAGTGAGTCAGCCCCAGCATTTT
TRBD1	TRBV2	13	TRBJ1-1	.	CASAGGGNTEAFF	TGTGCCAGCGCAGGGGGGGGAAACACTGAAGCTTTCTTT
.	TRBV29-1	14	TRBJ1-1	.	CSVDSRGKGTEAFF	TGCAGCGTTGACTCCCGGGGTAAGGGGACTGAAGCTTTCTTT
.	TRBV6-5	12	TRBJ2-7	.	CASSYKGDEQYF	TGTGCCAGCAGTTACAAAGGGGACGAGCAGTACTTC
TRBD2	TRBV5-1	15	TRBJ2-5	.	CASSQLSSGIETQYF	TGCGCCAGCAGCCAACTCTCTAGCGGGATAGAGACCCAGTACTTC
.	TRBV4-1	16	TRBJ2-2	.	CASSQAPRSNTGELFF	TGCGCCAGCAGCCAAGCTCCGCGCTCGAACACCGGGGAGCTGTTTTTT
.	TRBV9	13	TRBJ1-4	.	CASSARINEKLFF	TGTGCCAGCAGCGCGCGGATTAATGAAAAACTGTTTTTT